The 2 T cell receptor beta chains below all came from one sample that was sequenced in a study of resident and recirculating memory T cells in vitiligo. Assay: immunoSEQ multiplex PCR; the TCRdb copy retains only in-frame clones and omits some. The table includes tens of thousands of clones, around 90% detected once. Sequenced input: blood. All receptors come from a male donor with vitiligo.

This rearrangement joins TRBV7-2 to TRBJ2-1, with 13 bases identical to TRBD2. V trimming: 5 bases; J trimming: 7 bases; junction bases outside the gene matches: 11. Germline-derived CDR1 and CDR2 are SGHTA and FQGNSA. The CDR3 covers 17 residues. DNA of the CDR3: TGTGCCAGCAGCCTTCCTCGGACTAGCGGGAGAAAAAATGAGCAGTTCTTC. It is translated as CASSLPRTSGRKNEQFF. Filled out from reference TRBV7-2 and TRBJ2-1, the complete variable domain reads GAGVSQSPSNKVTEKGKDVELRCDPISGHTALYWYRQSLGQGLEFLIYFQGNSAPDKSGLPSDRFSAERTGGSVSTLTIQRTQQEDSAVYLCASSLPRTSGRKNEQFFGPGTRLTVL.

The CDR3 region is CASSQGASGWGIDNEQFF. CDR3 bases: TGCGCCAGCAGCCAAGGAGCTAGCGGGTGGGGGATTGACAATGAGCAGTTCTTC. The rearrangement joins TRBV4-1 to TRBJ2-1; 8 bases match TRBD2. V dropped 1 base and J dropped 5; count of bases not matched to a gene: 13. CDR1 MGHRA and CDR2 YSYEKL come from the germline V gene. This CDR3 is 18 amino acids long.